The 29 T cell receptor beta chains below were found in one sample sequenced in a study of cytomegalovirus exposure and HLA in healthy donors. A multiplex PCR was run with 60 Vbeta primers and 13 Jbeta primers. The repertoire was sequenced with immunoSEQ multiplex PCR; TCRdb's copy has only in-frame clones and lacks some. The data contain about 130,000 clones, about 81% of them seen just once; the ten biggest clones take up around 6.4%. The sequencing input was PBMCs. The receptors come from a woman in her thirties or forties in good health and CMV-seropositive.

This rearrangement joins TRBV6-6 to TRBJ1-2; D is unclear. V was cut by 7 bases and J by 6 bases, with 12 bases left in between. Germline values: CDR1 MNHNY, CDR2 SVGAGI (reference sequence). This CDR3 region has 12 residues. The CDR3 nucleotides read TGTGCCAGCACCCTCGGGGAGAATGGCTACACCTTC. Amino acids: CASTLGENGYTF.

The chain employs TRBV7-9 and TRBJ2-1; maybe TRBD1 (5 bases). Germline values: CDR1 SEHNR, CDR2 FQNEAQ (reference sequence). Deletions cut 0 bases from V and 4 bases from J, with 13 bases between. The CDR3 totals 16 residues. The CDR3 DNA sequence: TGTGCCAGCAGCTTAGCTGTCAGGGCCCCTTACAATGAGCAGTTCTTC. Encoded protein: CASSLAVRAPYNEQFF.

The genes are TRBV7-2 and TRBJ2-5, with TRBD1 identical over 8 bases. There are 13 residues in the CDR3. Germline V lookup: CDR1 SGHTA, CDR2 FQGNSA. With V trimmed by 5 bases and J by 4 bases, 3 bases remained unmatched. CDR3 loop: CASSRQGRETQYF. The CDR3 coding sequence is TGTGCCAGCAGCAGACAGGGGAGAGAGACCCAGTACTTC.

DNA for the CDR3: TGTGCCAGCAGTTTCGTCATGGGTCATGGAGATGGCTACACCTTC. Amino acid sequence: CASSFVMGHGDGYTF. The gene calls are TRBV27 and TRBJ1-2; D gene ambiguous. The germline V gene encodes CDR1 MNHEY and CDR2 SMNVEV (reference sequence). V shed 3 bases and J shed 6 bases, with 17 bases lying between them. The length of the CDR3 is 15 residues.

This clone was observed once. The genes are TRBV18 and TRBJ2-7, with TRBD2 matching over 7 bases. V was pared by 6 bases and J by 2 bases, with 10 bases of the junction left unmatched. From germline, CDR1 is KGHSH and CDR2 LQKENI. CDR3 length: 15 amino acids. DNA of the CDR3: TGTGCCAGCTCTGTTCCGGGACTAACGACCTACGAGCAGTACTTC. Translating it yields CASSVPGLTTYEQYF.

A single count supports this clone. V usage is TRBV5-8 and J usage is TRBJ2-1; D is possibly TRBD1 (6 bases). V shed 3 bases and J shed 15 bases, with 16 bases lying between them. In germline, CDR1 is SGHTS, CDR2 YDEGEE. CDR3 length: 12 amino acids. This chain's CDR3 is CASSSGHMGRFF. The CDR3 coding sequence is TGTGCCAGCAGCTCGGGACATATGGGGAGGTTCTTC.

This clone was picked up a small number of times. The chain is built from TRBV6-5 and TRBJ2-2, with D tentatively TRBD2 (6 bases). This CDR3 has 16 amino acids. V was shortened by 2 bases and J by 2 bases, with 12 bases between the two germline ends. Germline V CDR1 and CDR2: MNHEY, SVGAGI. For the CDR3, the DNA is TGTGCCAGCAGTTACACCGGGACTTCCAACACCGGGGAGCTGTTTTTT. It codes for CASSYTGTSNTGELFF.

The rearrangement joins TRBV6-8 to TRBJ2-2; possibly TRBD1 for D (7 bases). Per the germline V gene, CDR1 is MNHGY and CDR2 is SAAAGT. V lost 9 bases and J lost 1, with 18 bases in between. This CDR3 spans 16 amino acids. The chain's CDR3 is CARFRRDRMNTGELFF. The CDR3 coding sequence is TGTGCCAGGTTTCGGCGGGACAGAATGAACACCGGGGAGCTGTTTTTT.

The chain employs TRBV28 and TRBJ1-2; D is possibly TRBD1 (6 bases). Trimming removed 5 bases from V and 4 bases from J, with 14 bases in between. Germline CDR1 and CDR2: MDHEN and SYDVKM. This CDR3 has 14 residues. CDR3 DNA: TGTGCCAGCAGTCCCCCCGGGGGGCGCTATGGCTACACCTTC. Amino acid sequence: CASSPPGGRYGYTF.

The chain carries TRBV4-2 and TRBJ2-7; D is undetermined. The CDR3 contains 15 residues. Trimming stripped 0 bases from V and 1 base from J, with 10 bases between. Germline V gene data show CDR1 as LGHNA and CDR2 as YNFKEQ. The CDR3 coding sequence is TGTGCCAGCAGCCAAGATAGAAAGAGTTCCTACGAGCAGTACTTC. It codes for CASSQDRKSSYEQYF.

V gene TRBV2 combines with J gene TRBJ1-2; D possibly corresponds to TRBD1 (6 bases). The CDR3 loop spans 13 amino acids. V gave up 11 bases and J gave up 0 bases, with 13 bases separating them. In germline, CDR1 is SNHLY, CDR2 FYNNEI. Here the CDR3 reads CAGLGGANYGYTF. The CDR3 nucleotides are TGTGCCGGCCTAGGGGGAGCTAACTATGGCTACACCTTC.

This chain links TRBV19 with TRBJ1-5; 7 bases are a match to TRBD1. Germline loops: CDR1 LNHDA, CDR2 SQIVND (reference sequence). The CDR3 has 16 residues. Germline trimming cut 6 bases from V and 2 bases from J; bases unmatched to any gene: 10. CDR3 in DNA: TGTGCCAGTAGCTACCTTCTGGGACAGCGCAATCAGCCCCAGCATTTT. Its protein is CASSYLLGQRNQPQHF.

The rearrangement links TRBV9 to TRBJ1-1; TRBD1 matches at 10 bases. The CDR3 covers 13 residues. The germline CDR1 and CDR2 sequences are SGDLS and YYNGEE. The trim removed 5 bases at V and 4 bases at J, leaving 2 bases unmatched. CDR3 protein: CASRGQGGTEAFF. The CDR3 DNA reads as TGTGCCAGCAGAGGACAGGGGGGCACTGAAGCTTTCTTT.

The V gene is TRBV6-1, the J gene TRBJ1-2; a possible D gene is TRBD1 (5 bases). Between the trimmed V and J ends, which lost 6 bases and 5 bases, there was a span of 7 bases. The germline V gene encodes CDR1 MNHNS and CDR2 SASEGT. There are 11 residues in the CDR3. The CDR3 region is CASRDIYGYTF. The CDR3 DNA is TGTGCCAGCAGGGACATTTATGGCTACACCTTC.

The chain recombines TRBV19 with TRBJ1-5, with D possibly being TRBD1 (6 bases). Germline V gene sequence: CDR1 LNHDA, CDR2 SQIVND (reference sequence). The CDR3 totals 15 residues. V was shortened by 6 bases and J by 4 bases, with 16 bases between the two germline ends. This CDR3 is CASRTQGGGNQPQHF. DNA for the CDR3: TGTGCCAGTAGGACTCAAGGGGGGGGAAATCAGCCCCAGCATTTT.

CDR3 loop: CANTGPDTDTQYF. CDR3 DNA: TGTGCCAACACAGGGCCTGACACAGATACGCAGTATTTT. J is TRBJ2-3 and V is TRBV27; tentative D call: TRBD1 (6 bases). Germline assignment: CDR1 MNHEY and CDR2 SMNVEV (reference sequence). The CDR3 is made up of 13 amino acids. Trimming took off 10 bases at V and 2 bases at J, with 13 bases between the two ends.

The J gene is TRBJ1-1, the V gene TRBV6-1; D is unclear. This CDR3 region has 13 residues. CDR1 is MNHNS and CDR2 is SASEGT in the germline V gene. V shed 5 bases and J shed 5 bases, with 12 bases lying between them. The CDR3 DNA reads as TGTGCCAGCAGTACGGAGGTGGGGACTGAAGCTTTCTTT. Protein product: CASSTEVGTEAFF.

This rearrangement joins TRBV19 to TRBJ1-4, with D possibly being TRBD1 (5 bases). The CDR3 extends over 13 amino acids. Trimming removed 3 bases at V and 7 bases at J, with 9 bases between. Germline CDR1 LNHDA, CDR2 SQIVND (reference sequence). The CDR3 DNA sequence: TGTGCCAGTAGTATTCCAGGGATTGAAAAACTGTTTTTT. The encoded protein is CASSIPGIEKLFF.

The CDR3: CASSLRTGGNTIYF. For the CDR3, the DNA is TGTGCCAGTAGTCTACGGACAGGGGGAAACACCATATATTTT. The V gene is TRBV19, the J gene TRBJ1-3, with 8 bases matching TRBD1. The CDR3 has 14 amino acids. CDR1 is LNHDA, CDR2 SQIVND, per germline (reference sequence). The trim removed 5 bases at V and 4 bases at J, leaving 4 bases unmatched.

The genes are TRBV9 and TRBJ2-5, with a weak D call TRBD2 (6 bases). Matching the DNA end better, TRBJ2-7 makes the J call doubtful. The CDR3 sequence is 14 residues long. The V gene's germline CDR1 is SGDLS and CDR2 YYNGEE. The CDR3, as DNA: TGTGCCAGCAGCGTAGGAAAGGGAGGCTACGAGCAGTACTTC. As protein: CASSVGKGGYEQYF.

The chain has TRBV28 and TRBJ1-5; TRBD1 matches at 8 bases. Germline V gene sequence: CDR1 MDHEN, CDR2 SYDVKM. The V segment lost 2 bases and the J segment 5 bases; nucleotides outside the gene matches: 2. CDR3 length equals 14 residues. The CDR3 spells CASSLVQGDQPQHF. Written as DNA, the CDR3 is TGTGCCAGCAGTTTAGTACAGGGGGATCAGCCCCAGCATTTT.

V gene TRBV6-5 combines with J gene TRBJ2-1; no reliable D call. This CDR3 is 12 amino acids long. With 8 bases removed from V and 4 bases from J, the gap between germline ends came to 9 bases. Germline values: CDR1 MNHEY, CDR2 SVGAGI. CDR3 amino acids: CASGGSYNEQFF. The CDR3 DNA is TGTGCCAGCGGCGGCTCATACAATGAGCAGTTCTTC.

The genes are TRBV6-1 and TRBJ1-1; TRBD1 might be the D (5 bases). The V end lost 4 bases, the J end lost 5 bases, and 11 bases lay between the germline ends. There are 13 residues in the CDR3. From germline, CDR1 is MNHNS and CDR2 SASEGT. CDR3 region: CASSARVVTEAFF. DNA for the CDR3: TGTGCCAGCAGTGCCAGGGTAGTAACTGAAGCTTTCTTT.

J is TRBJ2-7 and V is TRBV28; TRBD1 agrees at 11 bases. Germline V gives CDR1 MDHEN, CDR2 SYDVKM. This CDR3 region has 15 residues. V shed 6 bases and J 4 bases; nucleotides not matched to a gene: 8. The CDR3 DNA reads TGTGCCAGCAGCCCCGGGACAGGGGGGAATTACGAGCAGTACTTC. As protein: CASSPGTGGNYEQYF.

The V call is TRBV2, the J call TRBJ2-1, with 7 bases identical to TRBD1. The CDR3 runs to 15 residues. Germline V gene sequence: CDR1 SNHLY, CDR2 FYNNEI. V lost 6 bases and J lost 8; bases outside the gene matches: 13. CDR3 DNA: TGTGCCAGCAGCCCCGAGGGGACAGATTACGATGAGCAGTTCTTC. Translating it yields CASSPEGTDYDEQFF. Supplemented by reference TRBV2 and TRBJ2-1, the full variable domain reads EPEVTQTPSHQVTQMGQEVILRCVPISNHLYFYWYRQILGQKVEFLVSFYNNEISEKSEIFDDQFSVERPDGSNFTLKIRSTKLEDSAMYFCASSPEGTDYDEQFFGPGTRLTVL.

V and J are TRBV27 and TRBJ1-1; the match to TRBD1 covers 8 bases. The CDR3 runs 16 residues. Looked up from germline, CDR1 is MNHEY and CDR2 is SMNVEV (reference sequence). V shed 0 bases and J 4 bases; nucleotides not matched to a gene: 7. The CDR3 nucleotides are TGTGCCAGCAGTTTATCGTCCAGGGGGCGGGCCACTGAAGCTTTCTTT. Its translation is CASSLSSRGRATEAFF.

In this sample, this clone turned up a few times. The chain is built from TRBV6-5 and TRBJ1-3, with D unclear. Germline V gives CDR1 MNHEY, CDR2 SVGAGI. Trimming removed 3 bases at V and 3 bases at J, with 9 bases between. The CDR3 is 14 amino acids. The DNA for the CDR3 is TGTGCCAGCAGTTATAGCGGGGTTGGAAACACCATATATTTT. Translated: CASSYSGVGNTIYF.

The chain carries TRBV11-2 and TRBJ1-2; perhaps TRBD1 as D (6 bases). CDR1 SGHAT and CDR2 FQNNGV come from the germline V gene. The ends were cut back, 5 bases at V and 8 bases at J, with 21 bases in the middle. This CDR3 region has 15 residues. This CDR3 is CASSQPTGPLGGYTF. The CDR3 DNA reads TGTGCCAGCAGCCAACCCACAGGGCCTCTCGGGGGCTACACCTTC.

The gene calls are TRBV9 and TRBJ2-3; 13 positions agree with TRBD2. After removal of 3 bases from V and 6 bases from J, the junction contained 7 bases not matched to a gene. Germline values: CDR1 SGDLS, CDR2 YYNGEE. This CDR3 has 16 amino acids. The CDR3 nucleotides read TGTGCCAGCAGCGGAACACTAGCGGGAGGGATGGATACGCAGTATTTT. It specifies CASSGTLAGGMDTQYF.